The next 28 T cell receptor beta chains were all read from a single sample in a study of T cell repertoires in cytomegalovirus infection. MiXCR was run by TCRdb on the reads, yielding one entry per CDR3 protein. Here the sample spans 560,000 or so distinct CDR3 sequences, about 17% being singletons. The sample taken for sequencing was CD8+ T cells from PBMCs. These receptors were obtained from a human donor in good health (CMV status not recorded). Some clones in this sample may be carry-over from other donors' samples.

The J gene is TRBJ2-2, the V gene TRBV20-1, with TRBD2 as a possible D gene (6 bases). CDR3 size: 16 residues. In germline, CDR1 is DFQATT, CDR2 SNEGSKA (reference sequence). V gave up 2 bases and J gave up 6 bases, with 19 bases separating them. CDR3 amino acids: CSARPPTSYGPGELFF. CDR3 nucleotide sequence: TGCAGTGCTAGACCTCCTACTAGCTATGGGCCCGGGGAGCTGTTTTTT.

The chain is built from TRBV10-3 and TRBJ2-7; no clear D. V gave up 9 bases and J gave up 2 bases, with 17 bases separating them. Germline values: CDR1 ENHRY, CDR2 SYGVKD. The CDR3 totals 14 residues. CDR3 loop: CAMGVEASTYEQYF. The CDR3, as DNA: TGTGCCATGGGTGTCGAGGCGAGCACCTACGAGCAGTACTTC.

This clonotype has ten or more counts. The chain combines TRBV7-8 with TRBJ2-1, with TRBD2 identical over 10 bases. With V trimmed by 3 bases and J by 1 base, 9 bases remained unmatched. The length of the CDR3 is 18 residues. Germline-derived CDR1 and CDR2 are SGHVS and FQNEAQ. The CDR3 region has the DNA TGTGCCAGCAGCTTGGGTATAGCGGGAGGCCTATCCTACAATGAGCAGTTCTTC. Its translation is CASSLGIAGGLSYNEQFF.

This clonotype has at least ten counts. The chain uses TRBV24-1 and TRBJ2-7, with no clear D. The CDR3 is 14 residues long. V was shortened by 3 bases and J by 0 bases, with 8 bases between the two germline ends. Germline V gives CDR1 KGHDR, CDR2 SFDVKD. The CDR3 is CATSDRTVSYEQYF. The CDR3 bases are TGTGCCACCAGTGATCGGACGGTCTCCTACGAGCAGTACTTC.

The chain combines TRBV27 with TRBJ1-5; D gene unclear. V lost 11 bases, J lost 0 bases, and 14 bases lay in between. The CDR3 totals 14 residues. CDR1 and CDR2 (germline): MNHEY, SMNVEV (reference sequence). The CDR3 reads CAVSRGYSNQPQHF. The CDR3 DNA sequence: TGTGCCGTTAGTAGAGGGTATAGCAATCAGCCCCAGCATTTT.

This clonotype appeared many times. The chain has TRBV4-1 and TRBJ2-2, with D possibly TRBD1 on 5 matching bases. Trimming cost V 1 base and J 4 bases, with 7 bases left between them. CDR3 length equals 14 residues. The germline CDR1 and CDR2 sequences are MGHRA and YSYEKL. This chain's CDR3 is CASSQGTLTGELFF. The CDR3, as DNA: TGCGCCAGCAGCCAAGGGACACTCACCGGGGAGCTGTTTTTT.

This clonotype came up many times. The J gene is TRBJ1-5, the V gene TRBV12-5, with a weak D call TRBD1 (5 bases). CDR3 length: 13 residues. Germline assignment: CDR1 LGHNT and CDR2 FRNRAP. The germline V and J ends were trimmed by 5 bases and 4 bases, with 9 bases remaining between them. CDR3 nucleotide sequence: TGTGCTAGTGGTCCAGGGAGGAATCAGCCCCAGCATTTT. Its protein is CASGPGRNQPQHF. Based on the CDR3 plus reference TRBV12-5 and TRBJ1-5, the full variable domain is DARVTQTPRHKVTEMGQEVTMRCQPILGHNTVFWYRQTMMQGLELLAYFRNRAPLDDSGMPKDRFSAEMPDATLATLKIQPSEPRDSAVYFCASGPGRNQPQHFGDGTRLSIL.

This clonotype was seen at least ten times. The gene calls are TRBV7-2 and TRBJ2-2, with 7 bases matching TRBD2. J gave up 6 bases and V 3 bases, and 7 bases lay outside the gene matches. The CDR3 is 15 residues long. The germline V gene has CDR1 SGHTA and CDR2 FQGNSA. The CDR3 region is CASSFGGGLSGELFF. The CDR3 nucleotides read TGTGCCAGCAGCTTTGGGGGAGGGCTGTCCGGGGAGCTGTTTTTT.

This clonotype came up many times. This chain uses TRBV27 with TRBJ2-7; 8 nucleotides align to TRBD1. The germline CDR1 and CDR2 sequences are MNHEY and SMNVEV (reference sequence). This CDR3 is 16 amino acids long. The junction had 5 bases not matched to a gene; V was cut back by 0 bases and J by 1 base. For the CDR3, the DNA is TGTGCCAGCAGTTTATCCCAGGGGGCCGAATCCTACGAGCAGTACTTC. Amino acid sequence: CASSLSQGAESYEQYF.

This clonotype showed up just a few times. In nucleotides, the CDR3 is TGTGCCAGCAGACGTAGACAGGGGAGCTCCTACGAGCAGTACTTC. Amino acid sequence: CASRRRQGSSYEQYF. This chain connects TRBV2 to TRBJ2-7; 8 nucleotides agree with TRBD1. CDR1 and CDR2 (germline): SNHLY, FYNNEI. The CDR3 totals 15 residues. Losses at the gene ends were 6 bases for V and 0 bases for J; bases not matched to a gene: 7.

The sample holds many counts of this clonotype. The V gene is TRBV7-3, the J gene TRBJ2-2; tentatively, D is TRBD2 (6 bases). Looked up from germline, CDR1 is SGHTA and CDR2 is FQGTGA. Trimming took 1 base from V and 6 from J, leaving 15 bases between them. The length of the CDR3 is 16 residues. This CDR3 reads CASSLSGAGFPGELFF. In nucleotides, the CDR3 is TGTGCCAGCAGCTTAAGCGGGGCAGGGTTCCCCGGGGAGCTGTTTTTT.

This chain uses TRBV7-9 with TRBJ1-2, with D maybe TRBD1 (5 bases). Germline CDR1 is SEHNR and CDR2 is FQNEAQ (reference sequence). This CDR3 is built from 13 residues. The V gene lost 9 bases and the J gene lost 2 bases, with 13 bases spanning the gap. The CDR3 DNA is TGTGCCAGTACAGGAGACTTAAACTATGGCTACACCTTC. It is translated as CASTGDLNYGYTF. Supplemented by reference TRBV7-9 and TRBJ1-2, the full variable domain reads DTGVSQNPRHKITKRGQNVTFRCDPISEHNRLYWYRQTLGQGPEFLTYFQNEAQLEKSRLLSDRFSAERPKGSFSTLEIQRTEQGDSAMYLCASTGDLNYGYTFGSGTRLTVV.

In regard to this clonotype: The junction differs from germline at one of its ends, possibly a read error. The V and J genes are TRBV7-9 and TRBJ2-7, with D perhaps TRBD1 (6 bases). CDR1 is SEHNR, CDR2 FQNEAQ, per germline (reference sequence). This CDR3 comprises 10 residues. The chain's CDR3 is CASSQGILSF. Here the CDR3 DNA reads TGTGCCAGCAGCCAGGGGATTTTGTCCTTC.

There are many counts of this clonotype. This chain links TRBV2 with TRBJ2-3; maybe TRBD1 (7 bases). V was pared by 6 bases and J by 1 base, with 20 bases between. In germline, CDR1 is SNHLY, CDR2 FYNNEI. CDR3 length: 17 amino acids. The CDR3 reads CASSGGQFWGGTDTQYF. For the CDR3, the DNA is TGTGCCAGCAGCGGGGGACAGTTTTGGGGAGGCACAGATACGCAGTATTTT.

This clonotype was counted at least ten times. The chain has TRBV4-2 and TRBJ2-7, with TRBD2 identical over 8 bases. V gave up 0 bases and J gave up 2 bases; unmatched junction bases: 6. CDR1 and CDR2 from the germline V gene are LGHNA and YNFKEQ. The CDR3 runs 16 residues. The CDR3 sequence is CASSQDLLAGTYEQYF. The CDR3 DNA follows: TGTGCCAGCAGCCAAGATTTATTAGCGGGGACCTACGAGCAGTACTTC.

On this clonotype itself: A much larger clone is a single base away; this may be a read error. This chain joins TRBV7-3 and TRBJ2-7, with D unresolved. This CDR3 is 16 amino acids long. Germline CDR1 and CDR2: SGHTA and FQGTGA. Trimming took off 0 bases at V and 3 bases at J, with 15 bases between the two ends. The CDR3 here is CASSLTTFKCFYEQYF. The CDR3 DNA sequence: TGTGCCAGCAGCTTAACTACGTTCAAGTGCTTCTACGAGCAGTACTTC. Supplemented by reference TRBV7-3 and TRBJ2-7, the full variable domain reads GAGVSQTPSNKVTEKGKYVELRCDPISGHTALYWYRQSLGQGPEFLIYFQGTGAADDSGLPNDRFFAVRPEGSVSTLKIQRTERGDSAVYLCASSLTTFKCFYEQYFGPGTRLTVT.

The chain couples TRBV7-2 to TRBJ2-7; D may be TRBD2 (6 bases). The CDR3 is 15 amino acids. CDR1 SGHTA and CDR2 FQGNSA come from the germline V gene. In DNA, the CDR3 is TGTGCAGGCAGCTTAGACGGGGGTTATTCCTACGAGCAGTACTTC. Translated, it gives CAGSLDGGYSYEQYF.

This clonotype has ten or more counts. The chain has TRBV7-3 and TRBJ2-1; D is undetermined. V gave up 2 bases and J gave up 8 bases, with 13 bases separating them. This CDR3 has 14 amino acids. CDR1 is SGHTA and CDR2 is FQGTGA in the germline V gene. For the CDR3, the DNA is TGTGCCAGCAGCTTAGCAGGACCGAACGATGAGCAGTTCTTC. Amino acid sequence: CASSLAGPNDEQFF.

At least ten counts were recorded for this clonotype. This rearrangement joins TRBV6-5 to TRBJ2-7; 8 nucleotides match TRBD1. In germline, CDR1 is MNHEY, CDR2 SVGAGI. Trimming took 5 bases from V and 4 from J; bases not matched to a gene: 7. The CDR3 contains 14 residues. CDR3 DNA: TGTGCCAGCAGTGACCCGACAGGGGAGTACGAGCAGTACTTC. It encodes CASSDPTGEYEQYF.

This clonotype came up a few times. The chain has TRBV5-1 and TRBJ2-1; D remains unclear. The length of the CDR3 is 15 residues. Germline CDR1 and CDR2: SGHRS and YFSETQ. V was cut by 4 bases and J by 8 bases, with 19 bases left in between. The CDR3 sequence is CASSANAPQYYEQFF. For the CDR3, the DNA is TGCGCCAGCAGCGCCAACGCCCCCCAATATTATGAGCAGTTCTTC.

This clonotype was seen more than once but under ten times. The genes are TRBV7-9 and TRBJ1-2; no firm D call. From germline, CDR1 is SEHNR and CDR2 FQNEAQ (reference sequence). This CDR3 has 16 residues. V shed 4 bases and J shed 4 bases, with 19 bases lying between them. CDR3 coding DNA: TGTGCCAGCAGCTCCTCGTCCCGGCAGAATATCTATGGCTACACCTTC. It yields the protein CASSSSSRQNIYGYTF.

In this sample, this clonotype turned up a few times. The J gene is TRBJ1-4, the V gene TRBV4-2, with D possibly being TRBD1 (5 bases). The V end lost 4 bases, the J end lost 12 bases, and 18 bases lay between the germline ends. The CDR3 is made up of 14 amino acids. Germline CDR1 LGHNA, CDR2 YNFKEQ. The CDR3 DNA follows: TGTGCCAGCAGCCCTCTGGGGTGGGGGATGGAACTGTTTTTT. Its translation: CASSPLGWGMELFF.

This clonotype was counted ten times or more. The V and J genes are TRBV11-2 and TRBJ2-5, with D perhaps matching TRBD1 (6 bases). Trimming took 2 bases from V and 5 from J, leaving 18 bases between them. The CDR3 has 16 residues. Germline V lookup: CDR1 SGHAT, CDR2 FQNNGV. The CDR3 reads CASSLIARGIGETQYF. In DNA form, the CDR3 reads TGTGCCAGCAGCTTAATCGCGAGGGGGATCGGCGAGACCCAGTACTTC.

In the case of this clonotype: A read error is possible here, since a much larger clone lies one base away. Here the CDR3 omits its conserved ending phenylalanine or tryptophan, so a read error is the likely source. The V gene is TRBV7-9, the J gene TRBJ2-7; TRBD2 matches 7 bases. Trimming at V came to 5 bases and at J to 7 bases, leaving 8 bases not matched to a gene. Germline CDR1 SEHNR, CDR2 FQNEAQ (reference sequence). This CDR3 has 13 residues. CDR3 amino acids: CASSPATGGEQYL. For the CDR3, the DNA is TGTGCCAGCAGCCCCGCCACGGGGGGAGAGCAGTACTTA.

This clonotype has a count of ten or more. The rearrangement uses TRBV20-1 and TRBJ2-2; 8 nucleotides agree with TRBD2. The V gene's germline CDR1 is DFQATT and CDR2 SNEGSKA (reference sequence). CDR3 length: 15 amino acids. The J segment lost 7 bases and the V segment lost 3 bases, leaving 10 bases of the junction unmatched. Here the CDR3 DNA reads TGCAGTGCTAGGTTTAAAGCGGGGGCTAACGGGGAGCTGTTTTTT. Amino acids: CSARFKAGANGELFF.

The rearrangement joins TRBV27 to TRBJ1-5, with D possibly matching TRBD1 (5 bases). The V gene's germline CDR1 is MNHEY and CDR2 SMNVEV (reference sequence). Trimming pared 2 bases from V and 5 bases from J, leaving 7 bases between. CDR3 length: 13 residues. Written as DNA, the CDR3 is TGTGCCAGCAGTTTAGGGACCGATCAGCCCCAGCATTTT. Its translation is CASSLGTDQPQHF.

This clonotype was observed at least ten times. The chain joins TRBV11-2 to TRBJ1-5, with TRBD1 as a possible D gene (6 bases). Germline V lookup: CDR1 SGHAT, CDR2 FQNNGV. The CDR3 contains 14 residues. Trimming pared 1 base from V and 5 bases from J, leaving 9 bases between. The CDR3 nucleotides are TGTGCCAGCAGCTTAGCCGGGGGCGATCAGCCCCAGCATTTT. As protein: CASSLAGGDQPQHF.

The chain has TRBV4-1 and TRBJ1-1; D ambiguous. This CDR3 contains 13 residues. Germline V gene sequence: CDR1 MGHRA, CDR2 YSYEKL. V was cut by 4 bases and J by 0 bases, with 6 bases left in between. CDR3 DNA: TGCGCCAGCAGCCGCCCGATGAACACTGAAGCTTTCTTT. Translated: CASSRPMNTEAFF.